This TCR beta chain was recorded in a study of T cell repertoires in cytomegalovirus infection. About the study: Both CMV infection and a matching HLA type were indicated by public TCR beta signatures.

From germline, CDR1 is LNHDA and CDR2 SQIVND (reference sequence). V was pared by 3 bases and J by 1 base, with 6 bases between. This CDR3 is 14 amino acids long. TCRdb re-called the reads through MiXCR, storing one row per CDR3 protein. The profile covers 130,000 or so distinct CDR3 sequences, with 6.5% appearing a single time and about 20% taken by the ten largest. This clonotype was counted ten times or more. The antigen remains undetermined. Overall study findings and caveats: HLA-C-restricted TCR beta clonotypes specific for CMV led the ex vivo response.

Sequencing used PBMCs. This receptor was identified in a human donor in good health (CMV status not recorded). Some clones in this sample may be carry-over from other donors' samples. The chain combines TRBV19 with TRBJ2-2; D is perhaps TRBD1 or TRBD2 (5 bases each). CDR3 DNA sequence: TGTGCCAGTAGTATGGGGGTGAACACCGGGGAGCTGTTTTTT. It encodes CASSMGVNTGELFF. The whole variable domain, remainder taken from reference TRBV19 and TRBJ2-2, is DGGITQSPKYLFRKEGQNVTLSCEQNLNHDAMYWYRQDPGQGLRLIYYSQIVNDFQKGDIAEGYSVSREKKESFPLTVTSAQKNPTAFYLCASSMGVNTGELFFGEGSRLTVL.